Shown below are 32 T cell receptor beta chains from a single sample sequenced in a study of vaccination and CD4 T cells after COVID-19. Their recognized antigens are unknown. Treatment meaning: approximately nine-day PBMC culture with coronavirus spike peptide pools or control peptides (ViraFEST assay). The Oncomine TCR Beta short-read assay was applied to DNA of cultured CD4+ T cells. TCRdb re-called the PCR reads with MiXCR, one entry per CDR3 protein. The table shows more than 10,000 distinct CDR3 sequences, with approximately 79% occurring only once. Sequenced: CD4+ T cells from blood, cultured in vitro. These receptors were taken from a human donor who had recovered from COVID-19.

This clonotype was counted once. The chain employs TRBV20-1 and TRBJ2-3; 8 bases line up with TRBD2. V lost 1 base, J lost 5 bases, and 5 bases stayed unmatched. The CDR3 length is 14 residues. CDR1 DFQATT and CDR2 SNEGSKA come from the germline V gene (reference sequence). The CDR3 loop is CSARGAGGLDTQYF. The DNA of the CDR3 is TGCAGTGCTAGAGGGGCGGGAGGCCTAGATACGCAGTATTTT.

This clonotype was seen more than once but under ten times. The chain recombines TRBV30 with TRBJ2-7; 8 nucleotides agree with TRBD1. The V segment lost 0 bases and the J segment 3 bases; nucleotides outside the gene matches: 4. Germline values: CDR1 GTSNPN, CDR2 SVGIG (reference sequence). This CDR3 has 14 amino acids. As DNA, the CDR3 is TGTGCCTGGAGTGTACCTGGGACAGGCTACGAGCAGTACTTC. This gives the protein CAWSVPGTGYEQYF.

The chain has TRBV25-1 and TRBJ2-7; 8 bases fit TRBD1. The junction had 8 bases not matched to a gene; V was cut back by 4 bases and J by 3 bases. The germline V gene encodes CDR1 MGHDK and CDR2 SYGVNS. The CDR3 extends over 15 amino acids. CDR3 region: CASSALDRAVYEQYF. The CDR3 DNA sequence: TGTGCCAGCAGTGCCCTGGACAGGGCCGTCTACGAGCAGTACTTC.

The CDR3 spells CASGDRVHYGYTF. The CDR3 DNA is TGTGCCAGCGGGGACAGGGTTCACTATGGCTACACCTTC. The chain couples TRBV27 to TRBJ1-2, with 9 bases matching TRBD1. Germline-derived CDR1 and CDR2 are MNHEY and SMNVEV (reference sequence). This CDR3 is built from 13 residues. V shed 8 bases, J shed 3 bases, and the junction held 4 bases outside the gene matches.

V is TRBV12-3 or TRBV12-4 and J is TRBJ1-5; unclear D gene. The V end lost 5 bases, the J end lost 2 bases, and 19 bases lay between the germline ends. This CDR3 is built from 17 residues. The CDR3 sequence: CASSGGLLQSGNQPQHF. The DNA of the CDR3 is TGTGCCAGCAGTGGTGGACTCTTACAATCGGGCAATCAGCCCCAGCATTTT.

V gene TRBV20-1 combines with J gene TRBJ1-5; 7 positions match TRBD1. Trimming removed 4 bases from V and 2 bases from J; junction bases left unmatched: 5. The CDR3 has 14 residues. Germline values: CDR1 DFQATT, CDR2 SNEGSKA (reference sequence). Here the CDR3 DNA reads TGCAGTGCTAACAGGGGTGGGGGCAATCAGCCCCAGCATTTT. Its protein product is CSANRGGGNQPQHF.

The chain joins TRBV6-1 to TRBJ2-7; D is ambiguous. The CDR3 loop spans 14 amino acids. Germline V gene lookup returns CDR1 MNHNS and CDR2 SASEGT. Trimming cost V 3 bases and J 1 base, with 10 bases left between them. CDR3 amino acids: CASSDTGRSYEQYF. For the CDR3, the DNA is TGTGCCAGCAGTGATACTGGCAGGTCCTACGAGCAGTACTTC.

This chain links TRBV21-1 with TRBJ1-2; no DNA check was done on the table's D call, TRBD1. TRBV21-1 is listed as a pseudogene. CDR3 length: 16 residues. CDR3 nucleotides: TGTGCCAGCAGCAAATCGAGCAGGGTGTTGGTCGATGGCTACACCTTC. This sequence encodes CASSKSSRVLVDGYTF.

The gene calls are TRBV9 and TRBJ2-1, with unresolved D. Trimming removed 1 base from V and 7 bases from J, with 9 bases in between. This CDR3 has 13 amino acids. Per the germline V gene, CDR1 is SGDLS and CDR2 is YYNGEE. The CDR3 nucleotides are TGTGCCAGCAGCGTACCTGCCGGTAATGAGCAGTTCTTC. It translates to CASSVPAGNEQFF.

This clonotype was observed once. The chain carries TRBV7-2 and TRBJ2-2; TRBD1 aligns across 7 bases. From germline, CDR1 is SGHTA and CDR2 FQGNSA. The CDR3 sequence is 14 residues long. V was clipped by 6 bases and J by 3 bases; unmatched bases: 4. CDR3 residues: CASRRTGDTGELFF. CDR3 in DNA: TGTGCCAGCAGGCGAACAGGGGACACCGGGGAGCTGTTTTTT. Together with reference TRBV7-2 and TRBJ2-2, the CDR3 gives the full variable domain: GAGVSQSPSNKVTEKGKDVELRCDPISGHTALYWYRQSLGQGLEFLIYFQGNSAPDKSGLPSDRFSAERTGGSVSTLTIQRTQQEDSAVYLCASRRTGDTGELFFGEGSRLTVL.

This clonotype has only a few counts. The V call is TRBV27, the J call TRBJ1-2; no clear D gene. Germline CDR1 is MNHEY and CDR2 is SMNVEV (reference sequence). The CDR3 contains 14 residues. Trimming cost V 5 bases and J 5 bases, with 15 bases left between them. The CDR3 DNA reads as TGTGCCAGCAGTCCTCAGACCAGTGGTTATGGCTACACCTTC. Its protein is CASSPQTSGYGYTF.

CDR3 DNA sequence: TGCAGTGCTCCCCCCCCGGACAGGGGGCGAATGCAGCCCCAGCATTTT. Translation gives CSAPPPDRGRMQPQHF. The V and J genes are TRBV20-1 and TRBJ1-5; 11 positions agree with TRBD1. The CDR3 covers 16 residues. After removal of 5 bases from V and 7 bases from J, the junction contained 13 bases not matched to a gene. CDR1 is DFQATT and CDR2 is SNEGSKA in the germline V gene (reference sequence).

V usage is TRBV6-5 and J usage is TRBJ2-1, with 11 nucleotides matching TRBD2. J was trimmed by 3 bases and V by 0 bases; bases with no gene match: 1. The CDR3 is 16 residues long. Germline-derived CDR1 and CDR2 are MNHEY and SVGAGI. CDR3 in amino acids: CASSYSTSGSYNEQFF. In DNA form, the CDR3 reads TGTGCCAGCAGTTACTCAACTAGCGGGAGCTACAATGAGCAGTTCTTC.

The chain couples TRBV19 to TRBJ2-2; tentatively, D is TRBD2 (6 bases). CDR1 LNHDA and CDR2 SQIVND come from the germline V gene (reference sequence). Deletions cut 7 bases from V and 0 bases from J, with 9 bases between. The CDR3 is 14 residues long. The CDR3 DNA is TGTGCCAGTAAGGAGGGGCCGAACACCGGGGAGCTGTTTTTT. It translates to CASKEGPNTGELFF.

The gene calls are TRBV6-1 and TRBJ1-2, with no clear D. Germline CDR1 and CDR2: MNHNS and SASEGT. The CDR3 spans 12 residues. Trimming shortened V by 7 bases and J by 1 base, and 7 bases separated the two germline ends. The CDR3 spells CASTPFNYGYTF. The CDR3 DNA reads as TGTGCCAGCACCCCATTTAACTATGGCTACACCTTC.

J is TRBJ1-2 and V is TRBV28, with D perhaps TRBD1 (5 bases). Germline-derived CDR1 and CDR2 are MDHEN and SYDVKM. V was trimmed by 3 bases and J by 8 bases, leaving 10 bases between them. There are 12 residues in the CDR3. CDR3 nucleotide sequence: TGTGCCAGCAGTTTGGGGACGGAAGGCTACACCTTC. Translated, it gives CASSLGTEGYTF.

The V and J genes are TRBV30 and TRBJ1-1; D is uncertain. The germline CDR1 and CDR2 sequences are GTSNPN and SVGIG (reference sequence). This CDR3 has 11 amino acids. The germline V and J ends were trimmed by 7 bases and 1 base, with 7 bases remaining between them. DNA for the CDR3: TGTGCCTTCACTAAGAACACTGAAGCTTTCTTT. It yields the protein CAFTKNTEAFF. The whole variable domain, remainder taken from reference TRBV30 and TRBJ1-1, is SQTIHQWPATLVQPVGSPLSLECTVEGTSNPNLYWYRQAAGRGLQLLFYSVGIGQISSEVPQNLSASRPQDRQFILSSKKLLLSDSGFYLCAFTKNTEAFFGQGTRLTVV.

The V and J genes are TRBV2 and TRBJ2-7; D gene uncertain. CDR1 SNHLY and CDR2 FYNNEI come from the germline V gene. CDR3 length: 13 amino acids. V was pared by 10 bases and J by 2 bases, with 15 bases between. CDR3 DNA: TGTGCCACCACAGAAGGGTGGGCCTACGAGCAGTACTTC. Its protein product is CATTEGWAYEQYF.

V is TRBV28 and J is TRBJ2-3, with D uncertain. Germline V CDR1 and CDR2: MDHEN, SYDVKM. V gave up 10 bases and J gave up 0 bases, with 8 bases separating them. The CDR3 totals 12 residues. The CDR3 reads CATYRSTDTQYF. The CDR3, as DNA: TGTGCCACCTACCGGAGCACAGATACGCAGTATTTT.

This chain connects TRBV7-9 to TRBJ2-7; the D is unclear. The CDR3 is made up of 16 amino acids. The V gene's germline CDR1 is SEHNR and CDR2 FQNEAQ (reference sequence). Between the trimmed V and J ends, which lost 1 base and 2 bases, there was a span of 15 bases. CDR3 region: CASSLDRQVIPYEQYF. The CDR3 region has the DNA TGTGCCAGCAGCTTAGATAGGCAGGTCATTCCCTACGAGCAGTACTTC.

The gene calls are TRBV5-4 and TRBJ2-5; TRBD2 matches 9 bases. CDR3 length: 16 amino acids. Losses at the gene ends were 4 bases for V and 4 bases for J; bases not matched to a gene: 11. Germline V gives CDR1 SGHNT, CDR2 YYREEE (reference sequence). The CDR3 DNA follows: TGTGCCAGCAGCCCACGGGGCGGGAGGGCCGTAGAGACCCAGTACTTC. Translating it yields CASSPRGGRAVETQYF. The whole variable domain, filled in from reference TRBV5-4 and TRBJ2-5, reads ETGVTQSPTHLIKTRGQQVTLRCSSQSGHNTVSWYQQALGQGPQFIFQYYREEENGRGNFPPRFSGLQFPNYSSELNVNALELDDSALYLCASSPRGGRAVETQYFGPGTRLLVL.

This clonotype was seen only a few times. The CDR3 DNA reads TGCAGTGCTAAACGGGGGGGCTGGAGAGTCAATCAGCCCCAGCATTTT. Translation: CSAKRGGWRVNQPQHF. This chain links TRBV20-1 with TRBJ1-5; possibly TRBD1 for D (6 bases). Germline values: CDR1 DFQATT, CDR2 SNEGSKA (reference sequence). The CDR3 covers 16 residues. V was pared by 4 bases and J by 3 bases, with 19 bases between.

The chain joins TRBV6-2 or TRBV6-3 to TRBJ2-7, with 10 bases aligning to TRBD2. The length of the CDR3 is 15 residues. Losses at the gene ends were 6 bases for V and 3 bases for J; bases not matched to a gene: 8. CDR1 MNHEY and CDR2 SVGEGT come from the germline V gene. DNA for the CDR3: TGTGCCAGCAGCTACCCCGCTAGCGGGAGCTACGAGCAGTACTTC. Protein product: CASSYPASGSYEQYF.

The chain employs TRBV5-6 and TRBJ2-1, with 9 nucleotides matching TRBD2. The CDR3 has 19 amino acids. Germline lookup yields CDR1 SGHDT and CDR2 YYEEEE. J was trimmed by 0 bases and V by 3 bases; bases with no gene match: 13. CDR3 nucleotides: TGTGCCAGCAGCTCCCCATGGGCTAGCGGGGACAGCTCCTACAATGAGCAGTTCTTC. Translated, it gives CASSSPWASGDSSYNEQFF.

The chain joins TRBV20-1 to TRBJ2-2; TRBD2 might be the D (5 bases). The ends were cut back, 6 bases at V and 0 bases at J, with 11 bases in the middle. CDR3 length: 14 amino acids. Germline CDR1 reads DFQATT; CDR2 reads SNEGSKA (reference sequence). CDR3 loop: CSASRGSNTGELFF. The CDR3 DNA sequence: TGCAGTGCCAGCCGGGGTTCGAACACCGGGGAGCTGTTTTTT.

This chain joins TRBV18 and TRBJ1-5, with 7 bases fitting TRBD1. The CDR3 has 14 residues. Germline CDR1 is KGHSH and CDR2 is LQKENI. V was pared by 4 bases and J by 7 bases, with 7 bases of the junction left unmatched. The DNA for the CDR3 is TGTGCCAGCTCACGGGCAGGGGGACCCCAGCCCCAGCATTTT. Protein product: CASSRAGGPQPQHF.

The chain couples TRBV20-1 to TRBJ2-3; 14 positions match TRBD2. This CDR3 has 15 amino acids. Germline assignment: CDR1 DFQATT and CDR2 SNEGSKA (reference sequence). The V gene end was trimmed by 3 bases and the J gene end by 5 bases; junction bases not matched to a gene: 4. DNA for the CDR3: TGCAGTGCTAGGGGGACTAGCGGGAGCGGAGATACGCAGTATTTT. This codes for CSARGTSGSGDTQYF.

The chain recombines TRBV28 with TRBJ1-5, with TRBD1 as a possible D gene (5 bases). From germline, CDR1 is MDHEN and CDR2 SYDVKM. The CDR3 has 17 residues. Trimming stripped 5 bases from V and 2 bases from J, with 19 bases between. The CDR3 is CASSLGHYLSGNQPQHF. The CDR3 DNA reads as TGTGCCAGCAGTCTCGGACATTACCTCAGTGGCAATCAGCCCCAGCATTTT.

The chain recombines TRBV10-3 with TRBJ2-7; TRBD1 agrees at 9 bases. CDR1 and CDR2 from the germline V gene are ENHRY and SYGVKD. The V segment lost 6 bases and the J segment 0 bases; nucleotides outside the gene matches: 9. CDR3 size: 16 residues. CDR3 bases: TGTGCCATCAGAGAGGGAACGGGACAGGGCTCCTACGAGCAGTACTTC. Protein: CAIREGTGQGSYEQYF.

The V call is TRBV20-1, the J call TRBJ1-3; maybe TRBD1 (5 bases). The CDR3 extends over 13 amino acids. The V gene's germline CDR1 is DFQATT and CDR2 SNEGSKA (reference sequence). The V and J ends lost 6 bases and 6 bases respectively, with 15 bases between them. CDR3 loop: CSAPWDAKNTIYF. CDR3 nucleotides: TGCAGTGCCCCCTGGGACGCCAAAAACACCATATATTTT.

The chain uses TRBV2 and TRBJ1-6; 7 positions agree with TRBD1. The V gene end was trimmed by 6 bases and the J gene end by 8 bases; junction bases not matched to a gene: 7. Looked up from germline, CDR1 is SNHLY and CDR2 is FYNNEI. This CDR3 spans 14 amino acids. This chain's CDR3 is CASSVTGRDSPLHF. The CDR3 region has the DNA TGTGCCAGCAGCGTGACAGGGCGGGATTCACCCCTCCACTTT.

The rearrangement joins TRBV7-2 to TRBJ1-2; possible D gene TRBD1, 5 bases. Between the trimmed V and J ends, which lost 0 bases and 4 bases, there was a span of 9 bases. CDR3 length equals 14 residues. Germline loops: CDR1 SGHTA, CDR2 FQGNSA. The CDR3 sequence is CASSLAIGAYGYTF. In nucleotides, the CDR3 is TGTGCCAGCAGCTTAGCGATTGGGGCCTATGGCTACACCTTC.